The 18 T cell receptor beta chains in this list originate from one sample, sequenced in a study of neurological immune-mediated disorders. TCRdb reprocessed the 5' RACE reads via MiXCR and lists one record per CDR3 protein. The sample carries about 50,000 distinct CDR3 sequences, approximately 10% recorded once. Sequencing was performed on PBMCs. Receptor source: a man between 65 and 85 years old with HTLV-1-associated myelopathy (HAM/TSP).

This clonotype was recorded many times. The chain carries TRBV4-3 and TRBJ2-2; D is perhaps TRBD1 or TRBD2 (6 bases each). Germline CDR1 LGHNA, CDR2 YSLEER. The CDR3 has 15 amino acids. Trimming took off 1 base at V and 7 bases at J, with 13 bases between the two ends. The DNA for the CDR3 is TGCGCCAGCAGCCAAGGACGGGGGCTCAGCGGGGAGCTGTTTTTT. Amino acids: CASSQGRGLSGELFF.

This clonotype has ten or more counts. The chain joins TRBV4-1 to TRBJ2-1, with D perhaps matching TRBD2 (5 bases). The CDR3 has 16 residues. V lost 4 bases to trimming and J lost 7 bases, with 20 bases between them. CDR1 and CDR2 from the germline V gene are MGHRA and YSYEKL. DNA for the CDR3: TGCGCCAGCAGCCCTATTAACTGGAGCGGTCGTAATGAGCAGTTCTTC. Its protein product is CASSPINWSGRNEQFF.

This clonotype was seen many times. The rearrangement uses TRBV4-3 and TRBJ1-5; D is unresolved. In germline, CDR1 is LGHNA, CDR2 YSLEER. CDR3 length: 13 residues. V gave up 0 bases and J gave up 6 bases, with 6 bases separating them. CDR3 sequence: CASSQDGVQPQHF. The CDR3 nucleotides read TGCGCCAGCAGCCAAGATGGGGTTCAGCCCCAGCATTTT.

This clonotype was seen only a few times. Relative to the germline gene, one junction end is altered; a read error may explain this. V is TRBV3-1 and J is TRBJ2-2, with TRBD2 identical over 11 bases. The CDR3 spans 17 residues. Germline V gene lookup returns CDR1 LGHDT and CDR2 YNNKEL (reference sequence). CDR3 loop: CASSEQGGLAVTGKLFF. CDR3 in DNA: TGTGCCAGCAGCGAACAAGGGGGACTAGCGGTGACCGGGAAGCTGTTTTTT.

This clonotype was seen many times. CDR3 amino acids: CSARNPTAGVAGELFF. The CDR3 coding sequence is TGCAGTGCTAGAAATCCCACGGCGGGGGTGGCCGGGGAGCTGTTTTTT. The chain links TRBV20-1 to TRBJ2-2, with TRBD2 matching over 7 bases. The CDR3 consists of 16 residues. Trimming removed 2 bases from V and 6 bases from J; junction bases left unmatched: 12. Germline V lookup: CDR1 DFQATT, CDR2 SNEGSKA (reference sequence).

This clonotype was observed a handful of times. This rearrangement joins TRBV7-6 to TRBJ2-7; D is possibly TRBD2 (6 bases). Germline assignment: CDR1 SGHVS and CDR2 FNYEAQ. Deletions cut 4 bases from V and 0 bases from J, with 19 bases between. The CDR3 is 17 residues long. The CDR3 sequence: CASSSRSGLSSSYEQYF. CDR3 nucleotide sequence: TGTGCCAGCAGCTCAAGATCGGGACTCTCCAGCTCCTACGAGCAGTACTTC.

This clonotype was recorded many times. The V and J genes are TRBV12-3 or TRBV12-4 and TRBJ2-2; TRBD2 matches at 7 bases. The CDR3 is 15 amino acids. The V segment lost 3 bases and the J segment 7 bases; nucleotides outside the gene matches: 8. The DNA of the CDR3 is TGTGCCAGCAGTTTGGGCGGGAGAAGAGGCGGGGAGCTGTTTTTT. It encodes CASSLGGRRGGELFF.

In this sample, this clonotype turned up many times. This chain uses TRBV9 with TRBJ2-7; D remains unclear. V lost 3 bases and J 6 bases, leaving 16 bases between the germline ends. The V gene's germline CDR1 is SGDLS and CDR2 YYNGEE. This CDR3 spans 14 amino acids. CDR3 sequence (DNA): TGTGCCAGCAGCGCCAATTCCCCTTACGGCGAGCAGTACTTC. Translated, it gives CASSANSPYGEQYF.

This clonotype was recorded many times. The chain recombines TRBV5-1 with TRBJ2-1; TRBD1 agrees at 8 bases. V lost 0 bases and J lost 7; bases outside the gene matches: 6. The CDR3 is made up of 15 amino acids. The germline V gene has CDR1 SGHRS and CDR2 YFSETQ. The CDR3 protein is CASSLGQGALNEQFF. The DNA of the CDR3 is TGCGCCAGCAGCTTGGGCCAGGGGGCATTGAATGAGCAGTTCTTC.

This clonotype was recorded at least ten times. The J gene is TRBJ2-3, the V gene TRBV6-4; D is perhaps TRBD2 (6 bases). From germline, CDR1 is MRHNA and CDR2 SNTAGT. CDR3 length equals 14 residues. Deletions cut 5 bases from V and 2 bases from J, with 11 bases between. The CDR3 spells CASSKEGPTDTQYF. DNA for the CDR3: TGTGCCAGCAGTAAGGAGGGGCCCACAGATACGCAGTATTTT.

This clonotype was recorded many times. CDR3 loop: CASSQTPLGRGQGGELFF. The CDR3 DNA sequence: TGCGCCAGCAGCCAAACCCCGTTGGGCAGGGGGCAGGGCGGGGAGCTGTTTTTT. The chain couples TRBV4-3 to TRBJ2-2, with 8 nucleotides matching TRBD1. V dropped 2 bases and J dropped 7; count of bases not matched to a gene: 15. Germline V gene data show CDR1 as LGHNA and CDR2 as YSLEER. This CDR3 region has 18 residues.

In this sample, this clonotype turned up many times. This chain joins TRBV7-9 and TRBJ2-2; TRBD2 aligns across 8 bases. The length of the CDR3 is 17 residues. The V gene's germline CDR1 is SEHNR and CDR2 FQNEAQ (reference sequence). With 3 bases clipped from V and 2 bases from J, the junction kept 8 bases outside the gene matches. CDR3 loop: CASSFPTSGLNTGELFF. Here the CDR3 DNA reads TGTGCCAGCAGCTTCCCAACTAGCGGTCTAAACACCGGGGAGCTGTTTTTT. Variable domain in full (rest from reference TRBV7-9 and TRBJ2-2): DTGVSQNPRHKITKRGQNVTFRCDPISEHNRLYWYRQTLGQGPEFLTYFQNEAQLEKSRLLSDRFSAERPKGSFSTLEIQRTEQGDSAMYLCASSFPTSGLNTGELFFGEGSRLTVL.

A note on this clonotype: This may come from a read error, since a much larger clone is one base off. V is TRBV20-1 and J is TRBJ2-1, with a tentative D call TRBD1 (6 bases). CDR1 is DFQATT and CDR2 is SNEGSKA in the germline V gene (reference sequence). CDR3 length: 15 residues. V gave up 2 bases and J gave up 7 bases, with 18 bases separating them. The CDR3 loop is CSARYGTTWTNEQFF. The CDR3 nucleotides are TGCAGTGCTAGATATGGGACAACATGGACGAATGAGCAGTTCTTC.

In this sample, this clonotype turned up many times. The chain joins TRBV20-1 to TRBJ2-3, with D perhaps TRBD1 (5 bases). The CDR3 has 13 residues. Per germline, CDR1 DFQATT and CDR2 SNEGSKA (reference sequence). Trimming pared 3 bases from V and 2 bases from J, leaving 9 bases between. The DNA for the CDR3 is TGCAGTGCTAGTCTGGGGCACACAGATACGCAGTATTTT. Translated: CSASLGHTDTQYF.

This clonotype was detected ten times or more. V and J are TRBV5-6 and TRBJ1-5, with a possible D match to TRBD1 (5 bases). This CDR3 spans 15 amino acids. Germline-derived CDR1 and CDR2 are SGHDT and YYEEEE. The V end was cut by 0 bases, the J end by 7 bases, with 14 bases between. The CDR3 protein is CASSLGPGAGQPQHF. CDR3 DNA: TGTGCCAGCAGCTTGGGGCCCGGGGCAGGACAGCCCCAGCATTTT.

This clonotype was observed many times. The V gene is TRBV3-1, the J gene TRBJ2-1, with D uncertain. V lost 5 bases to trimming and J lost 9 bases, with 14 bases between them. Germline V gene data show CDR1 as LGHDT and CDR2 as YNNKEL (reference sequence). CDR3 length: 13 residues. The CDR3 spells CASSWNPVAEQFF. DNA of the CDR3: TGTGCCAGCAGCTGGAACCCTGTGGCTGAGCAGTTCTTC.

The rearrangement links TRBV20-1 to TRBJ2-6; D remains ambiguous. Per germline, CDR1 DFQATT and CDR2 SNEGSKA (reference sequence). The CDR3 runs 13 residues. V was pared by 4 bases and J by 5 bases, with 9 bases between. The CDR3 region is CSAIWSWANVLTF. CDR3 sequence (DNA): TGCAGTGCTATCTGGTCTTGGGCCAACGTCCTGACTTTC.

This clonotype was seen at least ten times. The genes are TRBV19 and TRBJ2-1, with a tentative D call TRBD2 (6 bases). V was clipped by 7 bases and J by 4 bases, with 17 bases between them. The CDR3 extends over 15 amino acids. In germline, CDR1 is LNHDA, CDR2 SQIVND (reference sequence). The CDR3 is CASTPWGSGYNEQFF. CDR3 DNA sequence: TGTGCCAGTACCCCGTGGGGTAGCGGTTACAATGAGCAGTTCTTC.